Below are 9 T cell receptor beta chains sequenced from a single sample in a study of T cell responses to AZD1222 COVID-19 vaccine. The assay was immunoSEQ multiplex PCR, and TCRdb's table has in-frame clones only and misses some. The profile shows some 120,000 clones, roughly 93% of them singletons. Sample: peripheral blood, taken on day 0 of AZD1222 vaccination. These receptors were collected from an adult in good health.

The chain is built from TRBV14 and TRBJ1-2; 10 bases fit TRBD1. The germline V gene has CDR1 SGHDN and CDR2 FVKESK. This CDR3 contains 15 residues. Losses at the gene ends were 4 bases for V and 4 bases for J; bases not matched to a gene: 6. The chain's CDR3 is CASSLRTGGGYGYTF. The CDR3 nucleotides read TGTGCCAGCAGCCTTCGGACAGGGGGGGGCTATGGCTACACCTTC.

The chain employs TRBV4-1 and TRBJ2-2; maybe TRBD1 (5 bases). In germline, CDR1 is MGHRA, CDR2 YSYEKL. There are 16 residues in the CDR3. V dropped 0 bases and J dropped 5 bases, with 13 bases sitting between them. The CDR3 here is CASSQDGAGITGELFF. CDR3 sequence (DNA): TGCGCCAGCAGCCAAGATGGGGCAGGGATTACCGGGGAGCTGTTTTTT.

CDR3 in amino acids: CASSATGGRDEKLFF. The CDR3, as DNA: TGTGCCAGCAGCGCTACAGGGGGCCGCGATGAAAAACTGTTTTTT. This chain uses TRBV7-9 with TRBJ1-4; 9 nucleotides agree with TRBD1. J lost 6 bases, V lost 5 bases, and 7 bases had no gene match. The CDR3 length is 15 residues. The germline V gene has CDR1 SEHNR and CDR2 FQNEAQ (reference sequence).

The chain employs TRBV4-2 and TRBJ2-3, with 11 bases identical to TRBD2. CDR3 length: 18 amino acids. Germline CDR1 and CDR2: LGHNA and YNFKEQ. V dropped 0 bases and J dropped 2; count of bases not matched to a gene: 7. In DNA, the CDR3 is TGTGCCAGCAGCCAAGAACCGGGACTAGCGGAAATCACAGATACGCAGTATTTT. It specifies CASSQEPGLAEITDTQYF.

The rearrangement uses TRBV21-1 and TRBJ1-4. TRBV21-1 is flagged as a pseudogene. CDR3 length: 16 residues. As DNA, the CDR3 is TGTGCCAGCAGCAAAGAAGGAGGGGCGCATCAGGAAAAACTGTTTTTT. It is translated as CASSKEGGAHQEKLFF.

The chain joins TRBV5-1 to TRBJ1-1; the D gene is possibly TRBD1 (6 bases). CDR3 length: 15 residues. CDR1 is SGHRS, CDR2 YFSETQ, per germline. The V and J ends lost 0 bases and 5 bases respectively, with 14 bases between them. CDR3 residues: CASSLVQGFGTEAFF. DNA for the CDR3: TGCGCCAGCAGCTTGGTACAGGGCTTCGGGACTGAAGCTTTCTTT.

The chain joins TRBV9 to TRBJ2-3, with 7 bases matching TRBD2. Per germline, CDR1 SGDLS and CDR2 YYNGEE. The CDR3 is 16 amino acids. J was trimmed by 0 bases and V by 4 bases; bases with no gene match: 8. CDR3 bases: TGTGCCAGCAGCCCTCAGGTCGGGAGGAGCACAGATACGCAGTATTTT. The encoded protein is CASSPQVGRSTDTQYF.

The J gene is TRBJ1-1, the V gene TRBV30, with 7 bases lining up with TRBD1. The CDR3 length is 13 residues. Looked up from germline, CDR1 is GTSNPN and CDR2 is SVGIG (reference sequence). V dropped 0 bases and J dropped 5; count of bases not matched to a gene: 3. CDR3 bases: TGTGCCTGGAGTGTACAGGGGTGGACTGAAGCTTTCTTT. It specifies CAWSVQGWTEAFF. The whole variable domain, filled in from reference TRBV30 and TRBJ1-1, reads SQTIHQWPATLVQPVGSPLSLECTVEGTSNPNLYWYRQAAGRGLQLLFYSVGIGQISSEVPQNLSASRPQDRQFILSSKKLLLSDSGFYLCAWSVQGWTEAFFGQGTRLTVV.

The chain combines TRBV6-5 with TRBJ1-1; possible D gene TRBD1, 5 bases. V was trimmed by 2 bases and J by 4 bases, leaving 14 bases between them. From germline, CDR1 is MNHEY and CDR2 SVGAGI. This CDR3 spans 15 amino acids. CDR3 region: CASSYGGAGGTEAFF. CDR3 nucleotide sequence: TGTGCCAGCAGTTACGGGGGTGCTGGGGGCACTGAAGCTTTCTTT.